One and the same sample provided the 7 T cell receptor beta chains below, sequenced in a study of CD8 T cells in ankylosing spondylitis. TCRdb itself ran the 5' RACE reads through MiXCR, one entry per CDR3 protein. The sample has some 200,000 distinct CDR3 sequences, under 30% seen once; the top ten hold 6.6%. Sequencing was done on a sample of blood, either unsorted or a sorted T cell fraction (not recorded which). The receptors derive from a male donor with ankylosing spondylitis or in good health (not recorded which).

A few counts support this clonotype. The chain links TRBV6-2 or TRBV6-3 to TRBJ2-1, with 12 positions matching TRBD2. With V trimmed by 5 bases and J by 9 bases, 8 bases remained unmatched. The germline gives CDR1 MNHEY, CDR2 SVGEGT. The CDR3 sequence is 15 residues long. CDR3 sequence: CASSRETSGRGEQFF. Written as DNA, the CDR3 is TGTGCCAGCAGTCGTGAGACTAGCGGGAGAGGTGAGCAGTTCTTC.

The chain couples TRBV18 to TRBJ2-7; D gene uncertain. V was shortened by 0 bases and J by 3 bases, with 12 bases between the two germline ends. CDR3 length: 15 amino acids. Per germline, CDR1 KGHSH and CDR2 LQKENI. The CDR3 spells CASSPPSRVNYEQYF. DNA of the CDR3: TGTGCCAGCTCACCACCGAGTAGAGTAAACTACGAGCAGTACTTC.

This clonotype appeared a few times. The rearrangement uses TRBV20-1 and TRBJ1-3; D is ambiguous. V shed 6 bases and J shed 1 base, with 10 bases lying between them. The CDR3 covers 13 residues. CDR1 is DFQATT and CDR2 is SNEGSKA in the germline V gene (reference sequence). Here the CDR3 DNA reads TGCAGTGCCGAGCCCGGGTCTGGAAACACCATATATTTT. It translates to CSAEPGSGNTIYF.

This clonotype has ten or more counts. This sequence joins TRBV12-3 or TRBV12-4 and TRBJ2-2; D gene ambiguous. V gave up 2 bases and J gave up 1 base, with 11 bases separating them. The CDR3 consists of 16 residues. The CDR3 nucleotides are TGTGCCAGCAGTTTATACGTGTCGGGGAACACCGGGGAGCTGTTTTTT. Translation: CASSLYVSGNTGELFF.

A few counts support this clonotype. CDR3 in DNA: TGTGCCAGCAGTTACTCGAGCCCCAGGTCTGGGGCCAACGTCCTGACTTTC. Translating gives CASSYSSPRSGANVLTF. The genes are TRBV6-5 and TRBJ2-6; D remains unclear. The germline CDR1 and CDR2 sequences are MNHEY and SVGAGI. The length of the CDR3 is 17 residues. V lost 0 bases, J lost 1 base, and 10 bases lay in between.

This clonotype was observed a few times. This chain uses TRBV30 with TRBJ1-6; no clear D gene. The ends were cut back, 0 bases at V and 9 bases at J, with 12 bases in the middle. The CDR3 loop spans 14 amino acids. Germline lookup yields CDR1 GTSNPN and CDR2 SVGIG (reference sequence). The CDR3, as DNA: TGTGCCTGGAGTGTACGTTCGGAGGGTTCACCCCTCCACTTT. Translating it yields CAWSVRSEGSPLHF.

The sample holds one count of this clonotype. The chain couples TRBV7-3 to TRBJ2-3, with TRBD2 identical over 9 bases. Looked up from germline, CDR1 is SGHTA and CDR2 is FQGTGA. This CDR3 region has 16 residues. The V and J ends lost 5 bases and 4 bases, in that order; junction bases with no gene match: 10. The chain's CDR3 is CASSPLAAGGADTQYF. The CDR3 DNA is TGTGCCAGCAGCCCCCTCGCAGCGGGAGGTGCAGATACGCAGTATTTT.